This T cell receptor (beta chain) stems from a study of CD8 T cells in ankylosing spondylitis (dated by TCRdb to the late 2010s). For the wider study: The study set out to find disease-linked TCR variants by profiling T cell receptor beta repertoires in ankylosing spondylitis patients and healthy donors. Peripheral blood samples were taken, and synovial fluid was additionally collected from ankylosing spondylitis patients. In total, the full study cohort was made up of about 110 healthy donors and more than 20 ankylosing spondylitis patients.

The research as a whole found: According to the report, matched synovial fluid samples from ankylosing spondylitis patients were significantly enriched for the disease-linked clones. A CD8+ phenotype was shown by the disease-linked clones, which were found at relatively low frequencies in peripheral blood. Blood from ankylosing spondylitis patients appeared to be characterized by a TCR beta motif composed of under ten highly homologous amino acid variants. Some motif variants were previously reported in synovial fluid and blood of reactive arthritis patients, suggesting common disease-initiation mechanisms.

In regard to this clonotype: Its antigen is still unknown. No per-base quality is available; no much larger clone lies one base away.

For sequencing, an Illumina HiSeq 2500 was employed. TCR beta libraries were prepared by quantitative 5'-RACE with molecular barcodes. In the original analysis: A new computational method, built on a probabilistic model of VDJ rearrangement, was used to identify disease-linked TCR variants. TCRdb passed the public sequencing reads through fastp at Q25 and MiXCR, retaining productive beta sequences. Each record represents a unique CDR3 protein, reported with the most common genes and DNA among its rows. The V and J calls and clone size are TCRdb's, not the authors'. Recorded for this sample are some 250,000 distinct CDR3 sequences; approximately 24% of them occurred a single time. The top ten clones comprise about 0.6% of the sample. Spanning cysteine to phenylalanine, the CDR3 consists of 16 amino acids. The DNA shown is the 48-base CDR3, in frame from base 1. V and J are truncated by 11 bases and 0 bases respectively, leaving an intervening sequence of 20 bases.

This sequence originates from a male donor with ankylosing spondylitis or in good health (not recorded which). Sample: blood, either unsorted or a sorted T cell fraction (not recorded which). In this chain, TRBV12-3 or TRBV12-4 is recombined with TRBJ1-5; possibly the D gene is TRBD1, per 6 matching bases. The CDR3 sequence is CACRWGATYSNQPQHF. The DNA sequence is as follows: TGTGCCTGTCGTTGGGGGGCCACGTATAGCAATCAGCCCCAGCATTTT.